There are many counts of the clone carrying this TCR beta chain. What it binds is unknown. CDR1 and CDR2 (germline): MDHEN, SYDVKM. Trimming pared 6 bases from V and 0 bases from J, leaving 12 bases between. There are 15 residues in the CDR3. This entry is derived from a study of spatial heterogeneity in lung cancer. The time point was: sample taken at primary tumor resection. The cohort: around 79 early-stage, untreated non-small cell lung cancer patients. General study results and limits: Higher tumor mutation counts went along with higher counts of expanded intratumoral alpha and beta TCRs.

TCRdb recomputed calls from the 5' RACE reads with MiXCR, one row per CDR3 protein. The data hold 5,500 to 8,500 distinct CDR3 sequences, with more than 10% observed a single time. This material consisted of lung tumor tissue, taken at surgery. The chain recombines TRBV28 with TRBJ1-5; no reliable D call. This TCR was recovered from a male donor with early-stage non-small cell lung cancer. DNA of the CDR3: TGTGCCAGCAGCATCGACGGTTATAGCAATCAGCCCCAGCATTTT. It yields the protein CASSIDGYSNQPQHF.